Listed below are T cell receptor beta chains from one sample, sequenced in a study of blood T cell repertoires in COVID-19. Here immunoSEQ multiplex PCR was the method, and the copy in TCRdb shows in-frame clones only, minus some. The sample lists more than 110,000 clones; 82% were seen once. The sequencing input was peripheral blood. These receptors came from a woman aged 80 or over with acute or convalescent COVID-19. CDR3s include the opening cysteine and the closing phenylalanine or tryptophan. The D gene is left open where the match is weak. Size tells how often a clone was seen (once, few, many) or the class of an expanded clone, and some rows leave it out.

CDR3nt: TGTGCCAGCAGGGGACAGGGGGACTACGAGCAGTACTTC
CDR3aa: CASRGQGDYEQYF
abundance: few
len: 13
d_gene: TRBD1
j_gene: TRBJ2-7
v_gene: TRBV28

CDR3nt: TGTGCCAGCAGTTACTCCGACAGACACAAAGAGACCCAGTACTTC
CDR3aa: CASSYSDRHKETQYF
abundance: few
len: 15
d_gene: NA
j_gene: TRBJ2-5
v_gene: TRBV6-5

CDR3nt: TGTGCCAGCAGCTTACGTGTTGCACAGGGAGACGGGGAGCTGTTTTTT
CDR3aa: CASSLRVAQGDGELFF
abundance: NA
len: 16
d_gene: NA
j_gene: TRBJ2-2
v_gene: TRBV7-3

CDR3nt: TGTGCCAGCTCATCACAACCGGGACTAGCGGGATACGAGCAGTACTTC
CDR3aa: CASSSQPGLAGYEQYF
abundance: NA
len: 16
d_gene: TRBD2
j_gene: TRBJ2-7
v_gene: TRBV18

CDR3nt: TGTGCCAGCAGTGTAGGGGGAAGGCACACTGAAGCTTTCTTT
CDR3aa: CASSVGGRHTEAFF
abundance: once
len: 14
d_gene: NA
j_gene: TRBJ1-1
v_gene: TRBV2

CDR3nt: TGTGCCAGCAGCCCAGGGCGCTCCTACAATGAGCAGTTCTTC
CDR3aa: CASSPGRSYNEQFF
abundance: NA
len: 14
d_gene: NA
j_gene: TRBJ2-1
v_gene: TRBV2

CDR3nt: TGTGCCAGCAGCCAAGGGACAGAGGGATTCTATGGCTACACCTTC
CDR3aa: CASSQGTEGFYGYTF
abundance: NA
len: 15
d_gene: NA
j_gene: TRBJ1-2
v_gene: TRBV4-2

CDR3nt: TGTGCCTTTTGGGGGACGGGGGTTTCTGGCTACACCTTC
CDR3aa: CAFWGTGVSGYTF
abundance: once
len: 13
d_gene: NA
j_gene: TRBJ1-2
v_gene: TRBV10-3

CDR3nt: TGTGCCAGCAGCTCACCGGGACAGGGACTCTATGGCTACACCTTC
CDR3aa: CASSSPGQGLYGYTF
abundance: NA
len: 15
d_gene: TRBD1
j_gene: TRBJ1-2
v_gene: TRBV7-2

CDR3nt: TGTGCCAGCAGCTTAGCTCCGGGACAGACAGATACGCAGTATTTT
CDR3aa: CASSLAPGQTDTQYF
abundance: once
len: 15
d_gene: TRBD1
j_gene: TRBJ2-3
v_gene: TRBV7-2

CDR3nt: TGCGCCAGCAGCCCACAGGACAGGGGCGAAGCTTTCTTT
CDR3aa: CASSPQDRGEAFF
abundance: NA
len: 13
d_gene: TRBD1
j_gene: TRBJ1-1
v_gene: TRBV5-1

CDR3nt: TGTGCCGACCAGCGGGAGAACACCGGGGAGCTGTTTTTT
CDR3aa: CADQRENTGELFF
abundance: NA
len: 13
d_gene: TRBD2
j_gene: TRBJ2-2
v_gene: TRBV2

CDR3nt: TGTGCCAGCAGGGTGGGGACAGCACAAAACTATGGCTACACCTTC
CDR3aa: CASRVGTAQNYGYTF
abundance: NA
len: 15
d_gene: TRBD1
j_gene: TRBJ1-2
v_gene: TRBV7-9

CDR3nt: TGTGCGCTGGAGTACAGGGCCGCTGAAGCTTTCTTT
CDR3aa: CALEYRAAEAFF
abundance: NA
len: 12
d_gene: NA
j_gene: TRBJ1-1
v_gene: TRBV30

CDR3nt: TGTGCCAGCAGCTTAGGAAGAGGGATACTAATCTATGGCTACACCTTC
CDR3aa: CASSLGRGILIYGYTF
abundance: NA
len: 16
d_gene: NA
j_gene: TRBJ1-2
v_gene: TRBV7-9

CDR3nt: TGCGCCAGCAGCCCAACAGGGCGCCTGGGCCAGCCCCAGCATTTT
CDR3aa: CASSPTGRLGQPQHF
abundance: once
len: 15
d_gene: NA
j_gene: TRBJ1-5
v_gene: TRBV5-1

CDR3nt: TGTGCCACCACTCTGAGCCCGACCTACAATGAGCAGTTCTTC
CDR3aa: CATTLSPTYNEQFF
abundance: NA
len: 14
d_gene: NA
j_gene: TRBJ2-1
v_gene: TRBV15

CDR3nt: TGCGCCAGCAGCTTTTCAAGGGAGGGCACTGAAGCTTTCTTT
CDR3aa: CASSFSREGTEAFF
abundance: NA
len: 14
d_gene: NA
j_gene: TRBJ1-1
v_gene: TRBV5-1

CDR3nt: TGTGCCAGCAAGTCCGGGCCCCAGGGGCCCCAGCATTTT
CDR3aa: CASKSGPQGPQHF
abundance: NA
len: 13
d_gene: NA
j_gene: TRBJ1-5
v_gene: TRBV28

CDR3nt: TGTGCCAGCAGTTCGCCTACCGGGACAGGGTATAATTCACCCCTCCACTTT
CDR3aa: CASSSPTGTGYNSPLHF
abundance: NA
len: 17
d_gene: TRBD1
j_gene: TRBJ1-6
v_gene: TRBV27

CDR3nt: TGTGCCAGCAGCCGATCCTGGGCAGGGTGGGAAGAGACCCAGTACTTC
CDR3aa: CASSRSWAGWEETQYF
abundance: NA
len: 16
d_gene: NA
j_gene: TRBJ2-5
v_gene: TRBV28

CDR3nt: TGTGCCAGCACACCGGGACTAGCGGGTCTCGAGCAGTACTTC
CDR3aa: CASTPGLAGLEQYF
abundance: NA
len: 14
d_gene: TRBD2
j_gene: TRBJ2-7
v_gene: TRBV28

CDR3nt: TGTGCCAGCAGCCAACGGGTCATCCAAGAGACCCAGTACTTC
CDR3aa: CASSQRVIQETQYF
abundance: NA
len: 14
d_gene: NA
j_gene: TRBJ2-5
v_gene: TRBV3-1/TRBV3-2

CDR3nt: TGTGCCAGCTCGAACAGGCATCAGCCCCAGCATTTT
CDR3aa: CASSNRHQPQHF
abundance: NA
len: 12
d_gene: NA
j_gene: TRBJ1-5
v_gene: TRBV2

CDR3nt: TGCAGTGCTACCTCTAACTATGGCTACACCTTC
CDR3aa: CSATSNYGYTF
abundance: few
len: 11
d_gene: NA
j_gene: TRBJ1-2
v_gene: TRBV20-1

CDR3nt: TGTGCCAGCAGCTTGCCGGGACAGGGGGTACTTCCGGAGACCCAGTACTTC
CDR3aa: CASSLPGQGVLPETQYF
abundance: NA
len: 17
d_gene: TRBD1
j_gene: TRBJ2-5
v_gene: TRBV7-2

CDR3nt: TGTGCCTGGAGGGGCAAATTTAGCTCTGGAAACACCATATATTTT
CDR3aa: CAWRGKFSSGNTIYF
abundance: once
len: 15
d_gene: NA
j_gene: TRBJ1-3
v_gene: TRBV30

CDR3nt: TGCGCCAGCAGCCCTACGGGGGTAACAGATACGCAGTATTTT
CDR3aa: CASSPTGVTDTQYF
abundance: NA
len: 14
d_gene: NA
j_gene: TRBJ2-3
v_gene: TRBV4-1

CDR3nt: TGTGCCAGCAGCCAAGGCGGAACGCGGCCTACCTACGAGCAGTACTTC
CDR3aa: CASSQGGTRPTYEQYF
abundance: NA
len: 16
d_gene: NA
j_gene: TRBJ2-7
v_gene: TRBV3-1/TRBV3-2